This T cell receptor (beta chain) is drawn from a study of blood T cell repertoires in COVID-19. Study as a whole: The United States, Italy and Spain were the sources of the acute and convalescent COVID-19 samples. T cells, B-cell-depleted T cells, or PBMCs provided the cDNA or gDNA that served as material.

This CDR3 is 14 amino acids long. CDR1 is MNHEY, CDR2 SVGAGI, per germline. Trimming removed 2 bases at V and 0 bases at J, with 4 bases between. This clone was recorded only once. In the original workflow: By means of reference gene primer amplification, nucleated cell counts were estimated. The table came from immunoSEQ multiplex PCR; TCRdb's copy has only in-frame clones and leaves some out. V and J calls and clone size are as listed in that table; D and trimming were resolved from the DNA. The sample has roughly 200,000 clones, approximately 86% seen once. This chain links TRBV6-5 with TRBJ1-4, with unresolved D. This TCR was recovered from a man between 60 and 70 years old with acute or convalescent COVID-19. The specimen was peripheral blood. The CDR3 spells CASSYGATNEKLFF. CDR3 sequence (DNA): TGTGCCAGCAGTTACGGAGCAACTAATGAAAAACTGTTTTTT.